The rows below give T cell receptor beta chains drawn from one sample of a study of CD8 T cells in Susac syndrome. Each CDR3 protein gets one entry after TCRdb re-called the immunoSEQ multiplex PCR reads with MiXCR. The table lists about 120,000 distinct CDR3 sequences, approximately 94% of them singletons, with roughly 0.092% in the top ten. Input material: CD4+ T cells from PBMCs. The receptors come from a human donor in good health. CDR3s include the opening cysteine and the closing phenylalanine or tryptophan. The D gene is left open where the match is weak. A row's size may be missing; if present it is once, few, many or a size class.

V	D	length	J	size	DNA	CDR3
TRBV30	-	13	TRBJ1-1	-	TGTGCCTGGAGTGTACAGGGGAACACTGAAGCTTTCTTT	CAWSVQGNTEAFF
TRBV29-1	TRBD2	13	TRBJ2-1	-	TGCAGCGTTGAGAGACTAGCCCGCAATGAGCAGTTCTTC	CSVERLARNEQFF
TRBV11-1	TRBD1	14	TRBJ2-1	-	TGTGCCAGCAGCGCAAGGACAGGTACCGATGAGCAGTTCTTC	CASSARTGTDEQFF
TRBV6-2/TRBV6-3	-	15	TRBJ2-3	-	TGTGCCAGCTCCGGTGTAGGGGGTAGCACAGATACGCAGTATTTT	CASSGVGGSTDTQYF
TRBV29-1	-	13	TRBJ1-2	-	TGCAGCGTTGGAGGCAGGGGTGGCTATGGCTACACCTTC	CSVGGRGGYGYTF
TRBV18	TRBD1	16	TRBJ2-5	once	TGTGCCAGCTCACCGACTGGACAGGGAGGATGGGAGACCCAGTACTTC	CASSPTGQGGWETQYF
TRBV11-2	-	13	TRBJ2-3	-	TGTGCCAGCAGCTCACAGTTTTCGGATACGCAGTATTTT	CASSSQFSDTQYF
TRBV6-2/TRBV6-3	TRBD1	16	TRBJ2-7	-	TGTGCCAGCAGAGAAACCGGGACAGCGGCTCCCTACGAGCAGTACTTC	CASRETGTAAPYEQYF
TRBV12-3/TRBV12-4	TRBD1	14	TRBJ1-5	-	TGTGCCAGCAGTATCACCAGGGGGAATCAGCCCCAGCATTTT	CASSITRGNQPQHF
TRBV6-5	-	17	TRBJ2-3	once	TGTGCCAGCAGTTACCAACCGGGGGCGGGAGTGGCAGATACGCAGTATTTT	CASSYQPGAGVADTQYF
TRBV30	-	14	TRBJ1-1	-	TGTGCCTGGAGGAATGCGGGGAGTAACACTGAAGCTTTCTTT	CAWRNAGSNTEAFF
TRBV29-1	-	13	TRBJ2-3	-	TGCAGCGTTACGGGACTCAGCACAGATACGCAGTATTTT	CSVTGLSTDTQYF
TRBV7-2	TRBD2	15	TRBJ2-2	-	TGTGCCAGCAGCCGACTAGCGGTAAACACCGGGGAGCTGTTTTTT	CASSRLAVNTGELFF
TRBV12-5	-	15	TRBJ2-3	-	TGTGCTAGTGGACAGGGTACCCATAGCACAGATACGCAGTATTTT	CASGQGTHSTDTQYF
TRBV5-1	TRBD1	16	TRBJ1-1	-	TGCGCCAGCAGCTTGGTCCCCGGACAGGGAGCCACTGAAGCTTTCTTT	CASSLVPGQGATEAFF
TRBV18	-	16	TRBJ1-2	-	TGTGCCAGCTCACCACCGGTCAAAGGACGGCCCGGGGGCTACACCTTC	CASSPPVKGRPGGYTF
TRBV20-1	TRBD2	15	TRBJ2-1	-	TGCAGTGCCCGAAGTGGGGCGGGGGACTACAATGAGCAGTTCTTC	CSARSGAGDYNEQFF
TRBV12-3/TRBV12-4	-	15	TRBJ2-1	-	TGTGCCAGCAGTTTAGGGAGACGCTCCTACAATGAGCAGTTCTTC	CASSLGRRSYNEQFF
TRBV3-1	TRBD2	15	TRBJ2-1	-	TGTGCCAGCAGCCAAGTAGCGGGGTCATACAATGAGCAGTTCTTC	CASSQVAGSYNEQFF
TRBV3-1	TRBD2	15	TRBJ2-1	-	TGTGCCAGCAGCACCCTGGGTCAGGGAGCGGGAGATGCGTTCTTC	CASSTLGQGAGDAFF
TRBV20-1	TRBD1	15	TRBJ2-5	-	TGCAGTGCTAGAGTTGAGGGGGCCTCCCAAGAGACCCAGTACTTC	CSARVEGASQETQYF
TRBV24-1	TRBD1	15	TRBJ2-5	-	TGTGCCACCAGTGACCCGTCAGGGGGCGGGGAGACCCAGTACTTC	CATSDPSGGGETQYF
TRBV7-2	-	13	TRBJ2-5	-	TGTGCCAGCAGCTTACTCCGTCAAGAGACCCAGTACTTC	CASSLLRQETQYF
TRBV30	-	13	TRBJ1-3	once	TGTGCCTGGAGTAGGGAATCTGGAAACACCATATATTTT	CAWSRESGNTIYF
TRBV12-3/TRBV12-4	TRBD2	15	TRBJ2-2	-	TGTGCCAGCAGGTGGACTAGCGGTACAGTAGGGGAGCTGTTTTTT	CASRWTSGTVGELFF
TRBV2	-	14	TRBJ2-2	-	TGTGCCAGCAGTGGAGTAGGGGCCACCGGGGAGCTGTTTTTT	CASSGVGATGELFF
TRBV28	-	12	TRBJ1-2	once	TGTGCCAGCAGGGGGACAAATTATGGCTACACCTTC	CASRGTNYGYTF
TRBV4-2	-	15	TRBJ2-7	-	TGTGCCAGCAGCCAAGGGACAGCCAAATCCTACGAGCAGTACTTC	CASSQGTAKSYEQYF
TRBV6-2/TRBV6-3	TRBD2	14	TRBJ2-7	-	TGTGCCAGCAGTTACCTAGCGGGAGGGAGGGAGCAGTACTTC	CASSYLAGGREQYF
TRBV3-1	-	15	TRBJ2-2	-	TGTGCCAGCAGCCAAGATTACGGGGCCGCCGGGGAGCTGTTTTTT	CASSQDYGAAGELFF
TRBV18	TRBD1	12	TRBJ2-5	few	TGTGCCAGCTCGTCAGGGGGCGAGACCCAGTACTTC	CASSSGGETQYF
TRBV15	-	16	TRBJ2-7	few	TGTGCCACCAGCAGAGATAAACAGGCGAGCTCCTACGAGCAGTACTTC	CATSRDKQASSYEQYF
TRBV12-3/TRBV12-4	-	13	TRBJ1-2	-	TGTGCCAGCATCTTCCGCGGGGGGGGAGGCTACACCTTC	CASIFRGGGGYTF
TRBV23-1	TRBD1	15	TRBJ2-7	-	TGCGCCAGCAGTCAATCGGGACAGGGAAACTACGAGCAGTACTTC	CASSQSGQGNYEQYF